These 21 T cell receptor beta chains were sequenced from one sample in a study of cytomegalovirus exposure and HLA in healthy donors. The PCR ran on 60 Vbeta and 13 Jbeta primers. Produced via immunoSEQ multiplex PCR; TCRdb's table is partial and in-frame only. Among over 85,000 clones listed, under 85% were seen once. Material: PBMCs. These receptor sequences come from a man younger than 40 in good health and CMV-seropositive.

The rearrangement uses TRBV5-1 and TRBJ2-3, with 11 bases aligning to TRBD2. CDR3 length: 15 amino acids. The V segment lost 4 bases and the J segment 5 bases; nucleotides outside the gene matches: 6. Germline CDR1 and CDR2: SGHRS and YFSETQ. This chain's CDR3 is CASSPGTSGRDTQYF. The DNA for the CDR3 is TGCGCCAGCAGCCCCGGGACTAGCGGACGAGATACGCAGTATTTT. Supplemented by reference TRBV5-1 and TRBJ2-3, the full variable domain reads KAGVTQTPRYLIKTRGQQVTLSCSPISGHRSVSWYQQTPGQGLQFLFEYFSETQRNKGNFPGRFSGRQFSNSRSEMNVSTLELGDSALYLCASSPGTSGRDTQYFGPGTRLTVL.

In the case of this clone: The junction departs from germline at one end; a sequencing error may be responsible. The CDR3 loop reads CSSSFHTVELFF. The DNA of the CDR3 is TGTTCCAGCAGCTTCCACACCGTGGAGCTGTTTTTT. The chain joins TRBV7-9 to TRBJ2-2, with D uncertain. Germline V gives CDR1 SEHNR, CDR2 FQNEAQ (reference sequence). The CDR3 has 12 amino acids.

The chain couples TRBV15 to TRBJ2-1; D may be TRBD2 (6 bases). Germline-derived CDR1 and CDR2 are LNHNV and YYDKDF (reference sequence). Deletions cut 0 bases from V and 3 bases from J, with 18 bases between. This CDR3 spans 18 amino acids. The CDR3 reads CATSRDSVAGQIYNEQFF. The CDR3 DNA follows: TGTGCCACCAGCAGAGATTCGGTGGCGGGGCAAATCTACAATGAGCAGTTCTTC.

Only a few counts were recorded for this clone. V is TRBV30 and J is TRBJ1-1; 9 bases are a match to TRBD1. Germline CDR1 is GTSNPN and CDR2 is SVGIG (reference sequence). The trim removed 5 bases at V and 1 base at J, leaving 2 bases unmatched. The CDR3 has 13 amino acids. CDR3 region: CAWDRGGNTEAFF. As DNA, the CDR3 is TGTGCCTGGGACAGGGGGGGGAACACTGAAGCTTTCTTT.

This clone was recorded only once. The CDR3 is CASRPRGAQETQYF. As DNA, the CDR3 is TGTGCCAGTAGGCCCCGGGGGGCTCAAGAGACCCAGTACTTC. The chain is built from TRBV19 and TRBJ2-5, with D perhaps matching TRBD2 (7 bases). Trimming shortened V by 6 bases and J by 2 bases, and 13 bases separated the two germline ends. Germline assignment: CDR1 LNHDA and CDR2 SQIVND (reference sequence). The CDR3 loop spans 14 amino acids.

The chain joins TRBV12-5 to TRBJ2-7, with 11 bases lining up with TRBD2. This CDR3 is built from 18 residues. Germline values: CDR1 LGHNT, CDR2 FRNRAP. Trimming at V came to 2 bases and at J to 4 bases, leaving 13 bases not matched to a gene. CDR3 sequence: CASGLPKKTSGAIYEQYF. The DNA for the CDR3 is TGTGCTAGTGGTTTGCCGAAAAAGACTAGCGGGGCAATATACGAGCAGTACTTC. Combining the CDR3 with reference TRBV12-5 and TRBJ2-7 gives the whole variable domain DARVTQTPRHKVTEMGQEVTMRCQPILGHNTVFWYRQTMMQGLELLAYFRNRAPLDDSGMPKDRFSAEMPDATLATLKIQPSEPRDSAVYFCASGLPKKTSGAIYEQYFGPGTRLTVT.

On this clone itself: One end of the junction fails to match germline, which may point to a read error. This sequence joins TRBV19 and TRBJ1-4, with D possibly matching TRBD1 (6 bases). From germline, CDR1 is LNHDA and CDR2 SQIVND (reference sequence). This CDR3 has 17 residues. For the CDR3, the DNA is TGTGCCACTAGTCCCGGCGCCGGGACACCCAGAGAGGGAAAACTGTTTTTT. Encoded protein: CATSPGAGTPREGKLFF.

A remark on this clone: One end of the junction is discordant with germline, which a read error may explain. The chain carries TRBV5-1 and TRBJ2-2, with 7 bases fitting TRBD1. The CDR3 is 14 amino acids. Germline V gene sequence: CDR1 SGHRS, CDR2 YFSETQ. The CDR3 protein is CASSWTGNTGELFF. CDR3 coding DNA: TGCGCCAGCAGCTGGACAGGCAACACTGGGGAGCTGTTTTTT.

The chain carries TRBV7-8 and TRBJ2-1, with D possibly being TRBD2 (6 bases). The CDR3 consists of 16 residues. Germline assignment: CDR1 SGHVS and CDR2 FQNEAQ. The V gene lost 3 bases and the J gene lost 3 bases, with 15 bases spanning the gap. The CDR3: CASSFFSGLIYNEQFF. In nucleotides, the CDR3 is TGTGCCAGCAGCTTTTTCTCGGGACTCATCTACAATGAGCAGTTCTTC.

The CDR3 DNA sequence: TGCGCCAGCAGCCACGGGACAGTGAATGAAAAACTGTTTTTT. Translated: CASSHGTVNEKLFF. The chain joins TRBV5-1 to TRBJ1-4, with 7 bases that match TRBD1. With 4 bases clipped from V and 5 bases from J, the junction kept 5 bases outside the gene matches. This CDR3 spans 14 amino acids. Germline assignment: CDR1 SGHRS and CDR2 YFSETQ.

V gene TRBV2 combines with J gene TRBJ2-6; no firm D call. The germline V and J ends were trimmed by 5 bases and 1 base, with 12 bases remaining between them. The CDR3 length is 16 residues. Germline lookup yields CDR1 SNHLY and CDR2 FYNNEI. The chain's CDR3 is CASSMGRNSGANVLTF. The CDR3 DNA reads TGTGCCAGCAGTATGGGCCGCAATTCTGGGGCCAACGTCCTGACTTTC. Together with reference TRBV2 and TRBJ2-6, the CDR3 gives the full variable domain: EPEVTQTPSHQVTQMGQEVILRCVPISNHLYFYWYRQILGQKVEFLVSFYNNEISEKSEIFDDQFSVERPDGSNFTLKIRSTKLEDSAMYFCASSMGRNSGANVLTFGAGSRLTVL.

This clone was recorded a few times. The V call is TRBV19, the J call TRBJ1-5, with D possibly matching TRBD1 (6 bases). The CDR3 sequence is 12 residues long. V was trimmed by 5 bases and J by 7 bases, leaving 9 bases between them. In germline, CDR1 is LNHDA, CDR2 SQIVND (reference sequence). CDR3 region: CASSSQGQPQHF. The DNA of the CDR3 is TGTGCCAGTAGTTCCCAGGGGCAGCCCCAGCATTTT.

The chain carries TRBV7-2 and TRBJ2-1, with unresolved D. Germline V lookup: CDR1 SGHTA, CDR2 FQGNSA. This CDR3 region has 15 residues. V was shortened by 1 base and J by 12 bases, with 19 bases between the two germline ends. DNA of the CDR3: TGTGCCAGCAGCTTAGAATCTAGACTCTCTTCGGTGCAGTTCTTC. This gives the protein CASSLESRLSSVQFF.

The V and J genes are TRBV30 and TRBJ1-1, with D uncertain. CDR1 and CDR2 (germline): GTSNPN, SVGIG (reference sequence). This CDR3 spans 14 amino acids. Trimming cost V 4 bases and J 2 bases, with 14 bases left between them. The CDR3 is CAWKVHSRNTEAFF. CDR3 nucleotides: TGTGCCTGGAAGGTCCATTCTAGAAACACTGAAGCTTTCTTT.

The chain uses TRBV2 and TRBJ2-4; D not resolved. Germline CDR1 SNHLY, CDR2 FYNNEI. The CDR3 totals 14 residues. V shed 3 bases and J shed 0 bases, with 6 bases lying between them. The CDR3 DNA reads as TGTGCCAGCAGTGACAGGCTAGCCAAAAACATTCAGTACTTC. Translation: CASSDRLAKNIQYF.

The chain recombines TRBV13 with TRBJ1-2, with D possibly being TRBD1 (6 bases). Germline V CDR1 and CDR2: PRHDT, FYEKMQ (reference sequence). V was pared by 6 bases and J by 8 bases, with 19 bases between. The CDR3 sequence is 14 residues long. CDR3 bases: TGTGCCAGCAGAAGAGGGGGGGATCCGTGGGGCTACACCTTC. It encodes CASRRGGDPWGYTF.

This chain links TRBV5-1 with TRBJ2-5, with 7 bases identical to TRBD2. From germline, CDR1 is SGHRS and CDR2 YFSETQ. There are 14 residues in the CDR3. The junction had 8 bases not matched to a gene; V was cut back by 4 bases and J by 5 bases. The CDR3 nucleotides are TGCGCCAGCAGCATCCAAGGGGAGGGGGAGACCCAGTACTTC. As protein: CASSIQGEGETQYF.

This clone was recorded only once. V usage is TRBV5-1 and J usage is TRBJ1-2; the D gene is possibly TRBD1 (6 bases). The CDR3 runs to 14 residues. V was pared by 4 bases and J by 0 bases, with 10 bases between. Germline V gene lookup returns CDR1 SGHRS and CDR2 YFSETQ. For the CDR3, the DNA is TGCGCCAGCAGCGAGGCAGGGGCTAACTATGGCTACACCTTC. Protein: CASSEAGANYGYTF.

The chain combines TRBV27 with TRBJ1-5; D unclear. The germline CDR1 and CDR2 sequences are MNHEY and SMNVEV (reference sequence). Trimming stripped 4 bases from V and 5 bases from J, with 9 bases between. CDR3 length: 13 amino acids. CDR3 bases: TGTGCCAGCAGTTACGCCGCGCATCAGCCCCAGCATTTT. It translates to CASSYAAHQPQHF.

The chain recombines TRBV27 with TRBJ2-2; tentative D call: TRBD2 (7 bases). Trimming removed 6 bases from V and 4 bases from J, with 12 bases in between. CDR3 length equals 14 residues. Germline CDR1 MNHEY, CDR2 SMNVEV (reference sequence). CDR3 region: CASRRGGSTGELFF. The CDR3 DNA is TGTGCCAGCAGGAGGGGGGGGTCCACCGGGGAGCTGTTTTTT.

This rearrangement joins TRBV2 to TRBJ2-2; weak D call: TRBD1 (6 bases). Germline loops: CDR1 SNHLY, CDR2 FYNNEI. CDR3 length equals 16 residues. The ends were cut back, 4 bases at V and 1 base at J, with 13 bases in the middle. The CDR3 region has the DNA TGTGCCAGCAGTGCCGACAGGATTGGGAACACCGGGGAGCTGTTTTTT. Amino acids: CASSADRIGNTGELFF.